This T cell receptor beta chain originates from a study of CD8+ T cells in alopecia areata. RNA was isolated and reverse transcribed to cDNA, the sequencing template. Some clones are missing from TCRdb's copy, which holds only in-frame ones; the method was immunoSEQ multiplex PCR. The table has over 200,000 clones, 50% to 60% seen once. Here the sequenced sample was CD4+ T cells sorted from blood, taken at week 0. This receptor was identified in a human donor with alopecia areata.

The CDR3 is CASNPRGQGWTEAFF. The CDR3 nucleotides read TGTGCCAGCAACCCGAGAGGGCAGGGGTGGACTGAAGCTTTCTTT. V and J are TRBV7-9 and TRBJ1-1; perhaps TRBD1 as D (6 bases). This CDR3 contains 15 residues. The ends were cut back, 7 bases at V and 5 bases at J, with 20 bases in the middle. Germline-derived CDR1 and CDR2 are SEHNR and FQNEAQ (reference sequence).